One and the same sample provided the 5 T cell receptor beta chains below, sequenced in a study of blood T cell repertoires in COVID-19. Produced via immunoSEQ multiplex PCR; TCRdb's table is partial and in-frame only. Of about 140,000 clones in the sample, around 80% were seen once. Sequences were obtained from peripheral blood. The receptors were gathered from a man aged 55 to 69 with acute or convalescent COVID-19.

This chain connects TRBV19 to TRBJ1-6, with 7 bases identical to TRBD1. The V segment lost 4 bases and the J segment 4 bases; nucleotides outside the gene matches: 4. The CDR3 has 15 residues. Germline V gives CDR1 LNHDA, CDR2 SQIVND (reference sequence). The CDR3 coding sequence is TGTGCCAGTAGTACCCGGGACAGTTATAATTCACCCCTCCACTTT. This encodes CASSTRDSYNSPLHF.

The chain links TRBV28 to TRBJ1-1; TRBD1 aligns across 8 bases. Trimming at V came to 7 bases and at J to 4 bases, leaving 11 bases not matched to a gene. Germline V gene sequence: CDR1 MDHEN, CDR2 SYDVKM. This CDR3 is built from 15 residues. The CDR3 spells CASTEGQVLGTEAFF. The CDR3 DNA reads as TGTGCCAGCACCGAGGGACAGGTGTTGGGCACTGAAGCTTTCTTT.

The chain uses TRBV5-1 and TRBJ2-7; tentative D call: TRBD1 (5 bases). V was cut by 0 bases and J by 3 bases, with 7 bases left in between. The CDR3 is 13 residues long. Germline V gene sequence: CDR1 SGHRS, CDR2 YFSETQ. The CDR3 region has the DNA TGCGCCAGCAGCTTGGAAACAGGCTACGAGCAGTACTTC. It is translated as CASSLETGYEQYF.

V is TRBV15 and J is TRBJ1-3; tentative D call: TRBD1 (6 bases). The V and J ends lost 3 bases and 0 bases respectively, with 12 bases between them. Per the germline V gene, CDR1 is LNHNV and CDR2 is YYDKDF (reference sequence). The CDR3 consists of 16 residues. The CDR3 sequence is CATSRGGQLSGNTIYF. As DNA, the CDR3 is TGTGCCACCAGCAGGGGTGGACAGCTCTCTGGAAACACCATATATTTT.

This clone was counted between two and nine times. The chain has TRBV7-6 and TRBJ2-1; 7 bases match TRBD1. CDR1 is SGHVS and CDR2 is FNYEAQ in the germline V gene. This CDR3 has 15 amino acids. After removal of 5 bases from V and 7 bases from J, the junction contained 11 bases not matched to a gene. CDR3 protein: CASSPPQGVVNEQFF. In DNA form, the CDR3 reads TGTGCCAGCAGCCCTCCCCAGGGGGTGGTGAATGAGCAGTTCTTC.